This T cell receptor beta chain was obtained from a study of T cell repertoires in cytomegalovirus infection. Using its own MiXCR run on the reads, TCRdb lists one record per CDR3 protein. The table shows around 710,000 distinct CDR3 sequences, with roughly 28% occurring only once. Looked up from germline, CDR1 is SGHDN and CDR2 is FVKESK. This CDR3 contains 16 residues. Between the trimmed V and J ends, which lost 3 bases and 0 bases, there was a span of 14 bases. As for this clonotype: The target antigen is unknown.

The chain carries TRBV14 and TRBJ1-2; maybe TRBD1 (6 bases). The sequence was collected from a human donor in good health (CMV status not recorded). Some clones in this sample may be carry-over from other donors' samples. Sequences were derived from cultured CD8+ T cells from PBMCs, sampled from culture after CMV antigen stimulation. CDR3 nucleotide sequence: TGTGCCAGCAGCCAGGACAGCCCTCGTACTAACTATGGCTACACCTTC. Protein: CASSQDSPRTNYGYTF.